These 8 T cell receptor beta chains were sequenced from one sample in a study of blood T cell repertoires in COVID-19. TCRdb's table, derived via immunoSEQ multiplex PCR, lists solely in-frame clones and lacks some. This sample has around 70,000 clones, with around 81% found just once. The sample consisted of peripheral blood. All receptors derive from a woman aged 70-85 years with acute or convalescent COVID-19.

This rearrangement joins TRBV19 to TRBJ2-7, with 11 nucleotides matching TRBD2. V lost 5 bases to trimming and J lost 5 bases; unmatched junction nucleotides: 8. This CDR3 has 15 residues. CDR1 is LNHDA and CDR2 is SQIVND in the germline V gene (reference sequence). CDR3 in amino acids: CASSLGLAGRDEQYF. The DNA for the CDR3 is TGTGCCAGTAGTCTCGGACTAGCGGGCCGGGACGAGCAGTACTTC.

The chain carries TRBV19 and TRBJ2-7; 10 bases map to TRBD2. This CDR3 is built from 15 residues. With 9 bases clipped from V and 2 bases from J, the junction kept 10 bases outside the gene matches. The germline gives CDR1 LNHDA, CDR2 SQIVND (reference sequence). In DNA, the CDR3 is TGTGCCAGCTCGATTTTAGCGGGAGGCCCCTACGAGCAGTACTTC. Amino acids: CASSILAGGPYEQYF. Full variable domain (missing parts from reference TRBV19 and TRBJ2-7): DGGITQSPKYLFRKEGQNVTLSCEQNLNHDAMYWYRQDPGQGLRLIYYSQIVNDFQKGDIAEGYSVSREKKESFPLTVTSAQKNPTAFYLCASSILAGGPYEQYFGPGTRLTVT.

The V and J genes are TRBV6-5 and TRBJ2-7; D remains unclear. Deletions cut 8 bases from V and 0 bases from J, with 8 bases between. The CDR3 has 12 residues. CDR1 is MNHEY and CDR2 is SVGAGI in the germline V gene. The CDR3 is CASVGNSYEQYF. As DNA, the CDR3 is TGTGCCAGCGTTGGCAACTCCTACGAGCAGTACTTC.

This sequence joins TRBV9 and TRBJ2-3; D is ambiguous. Germline CDR1 is SGDLS and CDR2 is YYNGEE. Between the trimmed V and J ends, which lost 4 bases and 5 bases, there was a span of 5 bases. The CDR3 contains 11 residues. CDR3 amino acids: CASSHGDTQYF. For the CDR3, the DNA is TGTGCCAGCAGCCACGGAGATACGCAGTATTTT.

The chain carries TRBV9 and TRBJ2-1; tentative D call: TRBD2 (5 bases). Germline V gene lookup returns CDR1 SGDLS and CDR2 YYNGEE. The V end was cut by 4 bases, the J end by 1 base, with 12 bases between. This CDR3 region has 15 residues. In DNA form, the CDR3 reads TGTGCCAGCAGCCCCCGGGAAAAATCCTACAATGAGCAGTTCTTC. Protein product: CASSPREKSYNEQFF.

Concerning this clone itself: Sequence at one end of the junction differs from germline and may be a read error. V is TRBV3-1 (or the pseudogene TRBV3-2) and J is TRBJ2-7; 8 bases line up with TRBD1. CDR3 length equals 15 residues. Germline V gene data show CDR1 as LGHDT and CDR2 as YNNKEL (reference sequence). The CDR3 nucleotides read TGTGCCAGCAGCCATACCGGGACAGGAGCCCTTTCGCCCATCTTC. Protein: CASSHTGTGALSPIF.

V is TRBV5-6 and J is TRBJ1-2, with 8 bases identical to TRBD1. Germline trimming cut 0 bases from V and 2 bases from J; bases unmatched to any gene: 6. From germline, CDR1 is SGHDT and CDR2 YYEEEE. This CDR3 contains 16 residues. CDR3 amino acids: CASSLAGRTGNYGYTF. In DNA, the CDR3 is TGTGCCAGCAGCTTGGCCGGGAGGACAGGGAACTATGGCTACACCTTC.

This chain uses TRBV27 with TRBJ2-5; no reliable D call. The CDR3 sequence is 16 residues long. V was cut by 1 base and J by 4 bases, with 16 bases left in between. Germline V lookup: CDR1 MNHEY, CDR2 SMNVEV (reference sequence). CDR3 sequence reads: CASSLFINSARETQYF. Here the CDR3 DNA reads TGTGCCAGCAGTTTATTTATTAATTCAGCTAGAGAGACCCAGTACTTC.